This is a list of T cell receptor beta chains from one sample in a study of early T cells in non-severe SARS-CoV-2 infection. One entry per CDR3 protein results from TCRdb running MiXCR on the 5' RACE reads. The sample lists under 45,000 distinct CDR3 sequences; roughly 11% were seen once. The specimen sequenced was whole blood. The receptor source for this set is an adult who was a healthcare worker with PCR-confirmed SARS-CoV-2 infection or an uninfected control (not recorded which). Each CDR3 is given with its conserved first and last residue. The order of the fields is V gene, D gene, CDR3 length, J gene, clone size, CDR3 protein, CDR3 DNA. A D gene is named only where the DNA matches it firmly. Where a row states a size, it is once, few, many or the class of an expanded clone; other rows omit it.

V: TRBV9
D: -
length: 15
J: TRBJ2-2
size: few
CDR3: CASSVARANTGELFF
DNA: TGTGCCAGCAGCGTTGCTAGGGCCAACACCGGGGAGCTGTTTTTT

V: TRBV2
D: TRBD2
length: 17
J: TRBJ2-3
size: few
CDR3: CASRTRGTSGSTDTQYF
DNA: TGTGCCAGCAGAACGAGAGGGACTAGCGGGTCTACAGATACGCAGTATTTT

V: TRBV11-3
D: -
length: 15
J: TRBJ2-2
size: many
CDR3: CASSLGTANTGELFF
DNA: TGTGCCAGCAGCTTAGGGACGGCGAACACCGGGGAGCTGTTTTTT

V: TRBV7-8
D: TRBD1
length: 15
J: TRBJ1-2
size: many
CDR3: CASSLVAGGVYGYTF
DNA: TGTGCCAGCAGCTTAGTCGCAGGGGGCGTCTATGGCTACACCTTC

V: TRBV4-2
D: TRBD2
length: 16
J: TRBJ2-7
size: -
CDR3: CASSQSEDGGAGEQYF
DNA: TGTGCCAGCAGCCAAAGCGAGGACGGGGGGGCCGGAGAGCAGTACTTC

V: TRBV11-2
D: -
length: 16
J: TRBJ1-6
size: many
CDR3: CASTSRPGDYNSPLHF
DNA: TGTGCCAGCACCTCCCGGCCAGGGGACTATAATTCACCCCTCCACTTT

V: TRBV30
D: TRBD2
length: 12
J: TRBJ2-5
size: -
CDR3: CACYRGGETQYF
DNA: TGTGCCTGTTACCGGGGGGGGGAGACCCAGTACTTC

V: TRBV27
D: -
length: 13
J: TRBJ2-7
size: -
CDR3: CASRGRSSYEQYF
DNA: TGTGCCAGCAGAGGGAGGAGCTCCTACGAGCAGTACTTC

V: TRBV3-1
D: -
length: 13
J: TRBJ1-2
size: -
CDR3: CASSQETRSGYTF
DNA: TGTGCCAGCAGCCAAGAGACTCGATCTGGCTACACCTTC

V: TRBV6-2/TRBV6-3
D: -
length: 13
J: TRBJ2-3
size: medium-sized
CDR3: CASRGSSTDTQYF
DNA: TGTGCCAGCAGGGGGTCTAGCACAGATACGCAGTATTTT

V: TRBV6-2/TRBV6-3
D: -
length: 13
J: TRBJ1-1
size: many
CDR3: CASTGTSGTEAFF
DNA: TGTGCCAGCACGGGGACTTCGGGCACTGAAGCTTTCTTT

V: TRBV7-9
D: -
length: 16
J: TRBJ1-1
size: many
CDR3: CASSLGSGLVDTEAFF
DNA: TGTGCCAGCAGCTTAGGCTCCGGGTTGGTTGACACTGAAGCTTTCTTT

V: TRBV24-1
D: -
length: 12
J: TRBJ2-1
size: -
CDR3: CATSDSMDEQFF
DNA: TGTGCCACCAGTGATTCTATGGATGAGCAGTTCTTC

V: TRBV9
D: -
length: 14
J: TRBJ2-3
size: few
CDR3: CASSVWEITDTQYF
DNA: TGTGCCAGCAGCGTGTGGGAGATCACAGATACGCAGTATTTT

V: TRBV7-9
D: TRBD1
length: 15
J: TRBJ1-6
size: many
CDR3: CASSWGQGGNSPLHF
DNA: TGTGCCAGCAGCTGGGGACAGGGAGGCAATTCACCCCTCCACTTT

V: TRBV7-3
D: -
length: 14
J: TRBJ1-5
size: many
CDR3: CASSLKGGNQPQHF
DNA: TGTGCCAGCAGCTTGAAAGGGGGCAATCAGCCCCAGCATTTT

V: TRBV11-3
D: -
length: 13
J: TRBJ1-6
size: few
CDR3: CASSFDWGSPLHF
DNA: TGTGCCAGCAGCTTCGATTGGGGTTCACCCCTCCACTTT

V: TRBV4-1
D: TRBD1
length: 14
J: TRBJ1-1
size: -
CDR3: CASSPTGVHTEAFF
DNA: TGCGCCAGCAGCCCGACAGGGGTCCACACTGAAGCTTTCTTT

V: TRBV11-1
D: -
length: 13
J: TRBJ2-3
size: -
CDR3: CASSPLRTDTQYF
DNA: TGTGCCAGCAGCCCACTACGCACAGATACGCAGTATTTT

V: TRBV5-1
D: TRBD2
length: 16
J: TRBJ2-3
size: few
CDR3: CASSLAGLANTDTQYF
DNA: TGCGCCAGCAGCTTGGCAGGACTAGCGAACACAGATACGCAGTATTTT

V: TRBV2
D: -
length: 15
J: TRBJ1-5
size: few
CDR3: CASRKGTFSNQPQHF
DNA: TGTGCCAGCAGAAAGGGCACCTTTAGCAATCAGCCCCAGCATTTT

V: TRBV6-4
D: -
length: 14
J: TRBJ2-1
size: many
CDR3: CASSDPLTDNEQFF
DNA: TGTGCCAGCAGTGACCCGTTGACAGACAATGAGCAGTTCTTC

V: TRBV6-6
D: TRBD1
length: 16
J: TRBJ2-7
size: many
CDR3: CASSYRQGDGVYEQYF
DNA: TGTGCCAGCAGTTACCGACAGGGAGATGGGGTTTACGAGCAGTACTTC

V: TRBV11-1
D: TRBD1
length: 16
J: TRBJ2-1
size: few
CDR3: CASSLATGGGGYEQFF
DNA: TGTGCCAGCAGCTTGGCTACAGGGGGCGGGGGTTATGAGCAGTTCTTC

V: TRBV11-2
D: TRBD1
length: 15
J: TRBJ1-6
size: many
CDR3: CASSLEGQGGSPLHF
DNA: TGTGCCAGCAGCTTAGAGGGACAGGGCGGATCACCCCTCCACTTT

V: TRBV5-4
D: TRBD2
length: 14
J: TRBJ2-7
size: many
CDR3: CASRVTSGSYEQYF
DNA: TGTGCCAGCAGGGTGACTAGCGGTTCCTACGAGCAGTACTTC

V: TRBV19
D: TRBD1
length: 15
J: TRBJ2-5
size: -
CDR3: CASSMSPTGAETQYF
DNA: TGTGCCAGTAGTATGTCCCCGACAGGGGCGGAGACCCAGTACTTC

V: TRBV6-5
D: TRBD2
length: 16
J: TRBJ2-1
size: -
CDR3: CASSYSVAGGLNEQFF
DNA: TGTGCCAGCAGTTACTCCGTAGCGGGGGGGCTCAATGAGCAGTTCTTC

V: TRBV3-1
D: -
length: 14
J: TRBJ2-1
size: once
CDR3: CASSQDFVGNEQFF
DNA: TGTGCCAGCAGCCAAGATTTCGTGGGTAATGAGCAGTTCTTC

V: TRBV6-5
D: -
length: 14
J: TRBJ2-5
size: many
CDR3: CASSYGSRQETQYF
DNA: TGTGCCAGCAGTTACGGGTCCCGACAGGAGACCCAGTACTTC

V: TRBV4-2
D: TRBD1
length: 15
J: TRBJ1-1
size: many
CDR3: CASSQAQDRATEAFF
DNA: TGTGCCAGCAGCCAAGCCCAAGACAGGGCCACTGAAGCTTTCTTT

V: TRBV29-1
D: TRBD1
length: 15
J: TRBJ2-7
size: many
CDR3: CSVPHGQGANYEQYF
DNA: TGCAGCGTTCCCCACGGGCAGGGGGCGAACTACGAGCAGTACTTC

V: TRBV7-2
D: -
length: 12
J: TRBJ1-5
size: few
CDR3: CASSSNNQPQHF
DNA: TGTGCCAGCAGCTCCAACAATCAGCCCCAGCATTTT

V: TRBV6-2/TRBV6-3
D: -
length: 13
J: TRBJ1-2
size: few
CDR3: CASSYGVSYGYTF
DNA: TGTGCCAGCAGTTACGGGGTTTCCTATGGCTACACCTTC

V: TRBV3-1
D: -
length: 16
J: TRBJ1-5
size: few
CDR3: CASSQDLRRGGQPQHF
DNA: TGTGCCAGCAGCCAAGATTTAAGAAGGGGTGGTCAGCCCCAGCATTTT

V: TRBV5-8
D: -
length: 14
J: TRBJ1-5
size: -
CDR3: CASSFGQLNQPQHF
DNA: TGTGCCAGCAGCTTTGGACAGCTTAATCAGCCCCAGCATTTT

V: TRBV24-1
D: -
length: 17
J: TRBJ2-3
size: few
CDR3: CATSDPAGGRGADTQYF
DNA: TGTGCCACCAGTGACCCCGCCGGGGGGCGGGGTGCAGATACGCAGTATTTT

V: TRBV6-2/TRBV6-3
D: -
length: 11
J: TRBJ2-7
size: once
CDR3: CASEYDYEQYF
DNA: TGTGCCAGCGAATATGACTACGAGCAGTACTTC

V: TRBV7-2
D: -
length: 13
J: TRBJ2-1
size: many
CDR3: CASSLGRPNEQFF
DNA: TGTGCCAGCAGCTTGGGACGGCCTAATGAGCAGTTCTTC

V: TRBV18
D: -
length: 14
J: TRBJ1-2
size: many
CDR3: CASSPNGDNYGYTF
DNA: TGTGCCAGCTCACCAAACGGGGACAACTATGGCTACACCTTC

V: TRBV7-2
D: -
length: 14
J: TRBJ2-3
size: -
CDR3: CASSPRQDGDTQYF
DNA: TGTGCCAGCAGCCCTCGACAGGACGGCGATACGCAGTATTTT

V: TRBV7-8
D: -
length: 14
J: TRBJ1-5
size: few
CDR3: CASRPSGFTQPQHF
DNA: TGTGCCAGCAGGCCCAGCGGCTTTACACAGCCCCAGCATTTT

V: TRBV14
D: -
length: 15
J: TRBJ1-4
size: -
CDR3: CASSHPGGVNEKLFF
DNA: TGTGCCAGCAGCCACCCAGGAGGGGTCAATGAAAAACTGTTTTTT

V: TRBV25-1
D: TRBD1
length: 13
J: TRBJ2-7
size: few
CDR3: CASRQDRGNEQYF
DNA: TGTGCCAGCAGACAGGACAGGGGGAACGAGCAGTACTTC

V: TRBV11-1
D: -
length: 13
J: TRBJ2-2
size: many
CDR3: CASSLGRDRELFF
DNA: TGTGCCAGCAGCTTAGGGCGGGACCGGGAGCTGTTTTTT

V: TRBV6-5
D: TRBD2
length: 16
J: TRBJ2-1
size: -
CDR3: CASSYSLAGEYSEQFF
DNA: TGTGCCAGCAGTTACAGTCTAGCGGGGGAGTACAGTGAGCAGTTCTTC

V: TRBV29-1
D: TRBD2
length: 17
J: TRBJ2-2
size: few
CDR3: CSVEDGTSAFNTGELFF
DNA: TGCAGCGTTGAAGATGGGACTAGCGCCTTTAACACCGGGGAGCTGTTTTTT

V: TRBV6-6
D: TRBD2
length: 11
J: TRBJ2-7
size: many
CDR3: CASTLGGLQYF
DNA: TGTGCCAGCACCCTCGGGGGACTACAGTACTTC

V: TRBV7-8
D: -
length: 14
J: TRBJ1-5
size: many
CDR3: CASSIIQGDQPQHF
DNA: TGTGCCAGCAGCATCATACAGGGCGATCAGCCCCAGCATTTT

V: TRBV12-3/TRBV12-4
D: -
length: 13
J: TRBJ1-4
size: many
CDR3: CASQGFMVSQLFF
DNA: TGTGCCAGCCAGGGGTTCATGGTGTCGCAACTGTTTTTT

V: TRBV3-1
D: -
length: 14
J: TRBJ1-4
size: many
CDR3: CASSQDMSDEKLFF
DNA: TGTGCCAGCAGCCAAGACATGTCAGATGAAAAACTGTTTTTT

V: TRBV12-3/TRBV12-4
D: -
length: 13
J: TRBJ2-7
size: many
CDR3: CASSSRYSYEQYF
DNA: TGTGCCAGCAGTTCGCGGTACTCCTACGAGCAGTACTTC

V: TRBV3-1
D: -
length: 15
J: TRBJ2-1
size: many
CDR3: CASSKTVSLYNEQFF
DNA: TGTGCCAGCAGCAAAACAGTGAGCCTTTACAATGAGCAGTTCTTC

V: TRBV7-2
D: -
length: 15
J: TRBJ1-6
size: -
CDR3: CASSSQSRGDSPLHF
DNA: TGTGCCAGCAGCTCCCAGTCCAGAGGAGATTCACCCCTCCACTTT

V: TRBV21-1
D: -
length: 17
J: TRBJ2-5
size: many
CDR3: CASRKVVRGWDQETQYF
DNA: TGTGCCAGCAGGAAAGTTGTACGGGGTTGGGACCAAGAGACCCAGTACTTC

V: TRBV27
D: -
length: 15
J: TRBJ1-5
size: many
CDR3: CASSPIVRSNQPQHF
DNA: TGTGCCAGCAGTCCAATTGTCAGAAGCAATCAGCCCCAGCATTTT

V: TRBV10-3
D: -
length: 17
J: TRBJ2-6
size: few
CDR3: CAITEGGLMSGANVLTF
DNA: TGTGCCATCACCGAGGGTGGGCTAATGTCTGGGGCCAACGTCCTGACTTTC

V: TRBV7-3
D: -
length: 14
J: TRBJ1-5
size: -
CDR3: CASSPGRIDQPQHF
DNA: TGTGCCAGCAGCCCAGGCCGGATAGACCAGCCCCAGCATTTT

V: TRBV12-3/TRBV12-4
D: TRBD2
length: 18
J: TRBJ2-1
size: -
CDR3: CASSLAVGGVLLIYEQFF
DNA: TGTGCCAGCAGTTTAGCTGTTGGGGGGGTCCTCTTAATATATGAGCAGTTCTTC